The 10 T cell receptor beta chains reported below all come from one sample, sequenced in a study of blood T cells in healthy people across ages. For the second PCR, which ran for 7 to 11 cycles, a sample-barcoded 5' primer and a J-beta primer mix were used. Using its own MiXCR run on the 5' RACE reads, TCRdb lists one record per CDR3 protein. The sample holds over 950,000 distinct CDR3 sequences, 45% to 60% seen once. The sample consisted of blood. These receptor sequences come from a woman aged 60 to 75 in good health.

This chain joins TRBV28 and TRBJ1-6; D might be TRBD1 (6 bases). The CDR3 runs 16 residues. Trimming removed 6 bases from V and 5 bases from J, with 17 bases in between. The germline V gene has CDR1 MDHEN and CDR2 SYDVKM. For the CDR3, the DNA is TGTGCCAGCAGAACCACGGGGGCAGTCCATAATTCACCCCTCCACTTT. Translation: CASRTTGAVHNSPLHF.

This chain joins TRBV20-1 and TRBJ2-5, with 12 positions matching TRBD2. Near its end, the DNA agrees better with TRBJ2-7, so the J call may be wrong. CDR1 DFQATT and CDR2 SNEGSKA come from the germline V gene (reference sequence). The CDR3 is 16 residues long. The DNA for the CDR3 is TGCAGTGCTAGTCAAAGGCGGGCTAGCGGGAGGGACGAGCAGTACTTC. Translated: CSASQRRASGRDEQYF.

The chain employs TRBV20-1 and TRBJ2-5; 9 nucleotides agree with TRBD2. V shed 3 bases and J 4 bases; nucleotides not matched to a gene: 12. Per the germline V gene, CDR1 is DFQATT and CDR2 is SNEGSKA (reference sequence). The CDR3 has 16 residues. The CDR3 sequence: CSARVAGVGVGETQYF. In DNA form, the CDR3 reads TGCAGTGCTAGGGTAGCGGGAGTGGGTGTAGGAGAGACCCAGTACTTC.

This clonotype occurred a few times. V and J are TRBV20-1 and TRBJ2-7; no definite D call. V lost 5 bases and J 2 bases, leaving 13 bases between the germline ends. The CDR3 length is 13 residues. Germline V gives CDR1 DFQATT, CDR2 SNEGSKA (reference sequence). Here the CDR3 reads CSAVVGGTYEQYF. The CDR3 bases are TGCAGTGCTGTTGTGGGCGGAACCTACGAGCAGTACTTC.

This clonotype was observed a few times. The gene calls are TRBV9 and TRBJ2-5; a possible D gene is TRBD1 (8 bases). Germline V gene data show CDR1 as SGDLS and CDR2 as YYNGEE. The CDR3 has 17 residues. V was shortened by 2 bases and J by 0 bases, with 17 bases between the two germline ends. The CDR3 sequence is CASSVTGGTGYQETQYF. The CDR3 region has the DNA TGTGCCAGCAGCGTGACCGGGGGGACAGGCTACCAAGAGACCCAGTACTTC.

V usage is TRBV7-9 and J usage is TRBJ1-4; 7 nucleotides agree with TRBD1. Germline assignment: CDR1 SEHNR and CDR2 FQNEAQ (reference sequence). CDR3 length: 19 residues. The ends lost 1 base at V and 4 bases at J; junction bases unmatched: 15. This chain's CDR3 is CASSLGTGLGRGVNEKLFF. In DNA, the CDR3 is TGTGCCAGCAGCTTAGGCACCGGACTCGGCAGGGGGGTTAATGAAAAACTGTTTTTT.

CDR3 nucleotides: TGTGCCAGCAGTGGGCAGATTTACGAGCAGTACTTC. Encoded protein: CASSGQIYEQYF. The chain recombines TRBV25-1 with TRBJ2-7; no firm D call. V dropped 4 bases and J dropped 4 bases, with 8 bases sitting between them. CDR3 length: 12 residues. Germline lookup yields CDR1 MGHDK and CDR2 SYGVNS.

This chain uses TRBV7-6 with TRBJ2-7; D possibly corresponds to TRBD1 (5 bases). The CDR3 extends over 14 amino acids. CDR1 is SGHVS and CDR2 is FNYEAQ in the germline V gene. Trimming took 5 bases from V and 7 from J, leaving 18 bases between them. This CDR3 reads CASSEWFERGEQYF. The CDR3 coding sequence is TGTGCCAGCAGCGAGTGGTTTGAAAGGGGTGAGCAGTACTTC.

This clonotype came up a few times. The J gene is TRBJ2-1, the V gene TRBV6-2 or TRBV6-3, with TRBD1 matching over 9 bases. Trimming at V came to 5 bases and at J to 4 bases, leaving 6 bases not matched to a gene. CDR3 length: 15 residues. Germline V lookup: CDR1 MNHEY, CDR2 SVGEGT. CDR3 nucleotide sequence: TGTGCCAGCAGTACAACAGGGACAGGGTACAATGAGCAGTTCTTC. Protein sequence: CASSTTGTGYNEQFF.

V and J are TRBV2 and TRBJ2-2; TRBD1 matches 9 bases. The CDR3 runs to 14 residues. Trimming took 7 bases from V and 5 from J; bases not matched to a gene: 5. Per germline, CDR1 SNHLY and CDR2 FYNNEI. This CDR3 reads CASTLGQGTGELFF. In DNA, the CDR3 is TGTGCCAGCACCTTAGGACAGGGGACCGGGGAGCTGTTTTTT.